These 28 T cell receptor beta chains originate from one sample sequenced in a study of neoadjuvant anti-PD-1 for oral cavity cancer. Profiled with immunoSEQ multiplex PCR; TCRdb holds only in-frame clones, not every one. The sample records approximately 72,000 clones, about 83% being singletons. The sequences come from PBMCs, collected before nivolumab (anti-PD-1) treatment. Receptor source: a person aged 35-79 years with oral cavity squamous cell carcinoma.

V usage is TRBV7-9 and J usage is TRBJ1-1; D may be TRBD1 (6 bases). CDR1 is SEHNR, CDR2 FQNEAQ, per germline (reference sequence). The CDR3 consists of 17 residues. The germline V and J ends were trimmed by 2 bases and 2 bases, with 18 bases remaining between them. As DNA, the CDR3 is TGTGCCAGCAGCTTAAGGGGGAAGGGGGTGGGTAACACTGAAGCTTTCTTT. Residues: CASSLRGKGVGNTEAFF.

V usage is TRBV5-1 and J usage is TRBJ2-1; 9 bases match TRBD1. CDR1 and CDR2 from the germline V gene are SGHRS and YFSETQ. J was trimmed by 5 bases and V by 4 bases; bases with no gene match: 7. The CDR3 sequence is 15 residues long. DNA for the CDR3: TGCGCCAGCAGCCTAACAGGGGGCAAGGACAATGAGCAGTTCTTC. It yields the protein CASSLTGGKDNEQFF.

The CDR3 here is CASSRGQGMVQETQYF. The CDR3 DNA is TGTGCCAGCAGCCGAGGACAGGGGATGGTCCAAGAGACCCAGTACTTC. This chain connects TRBV5-4 to TRBJ2-5; TRBD1 matches 9 bases. Germline CDR1 reads SGHNT; CDR2 reads YYREEE (reference sequence). V gave up 4 bases and J gave up 1 base; unmatched junction bases: 8. There are 16 residues in the CDR3.

This clone was detected once. V is TRBV12-2 and J is TRBJ1-4. TRBV12-2 represents a pseudogene. This CDR3 is built from 15 residues. The chain's CDR3 is CASRLDGSTNEKLFF. The CDR3 bases are TGTGCAAGTCGCTTAGACGGATCAACTAATGAAAAACTGTTTTTT.

This sequence joins TRBV5-5 and TRBJ2-3, with TRBD2 as a possible D gene (7 bases). Deletions cut 0 bases from V and 4 bases from J, with 12 bases between. Germline-derived CDR1 and CDR2 are SGHKS and YYEKEE (reference sequence). This CDR3 contains 15 residues. CDR3 residues: CASSLVGGDADTQYF. The CDR3 DNA reads TGTGCCAGCAGCTTGGTAGGGGGGGACGCAGATACGCAGTATTTT.

This clone was observed a single time. This chain connects TRBV28 to TRBJ1-1; D may be TRBD1 (5 bases). The CDR3 is made up of 15 amino acids. Trimming took 8 bases from V and 4 from J, leaving 20 bases between them. Germline CDR1 reads MDHEN; CDR2 reads SYDVKM. CDR3 in DNA: TGTGCCAGCCGTCGTGGGGGTTGGGTCGGCACTGAAGCTTTCTTT. As protein: CASRRGGWVGTEAFF.

The V gene is TRBV9, the J gene TRBJ2-7; 10 bases line up with TRBD2. The junction had 6 bases not matched to a gene; V was cut back by 4 bases and J by 2 bases. Germline V lookup: CDR1 SGDLS, CDR2 YYNGEE. The CDR3 runs to 15 residues. The CDR3 region has the DNA TGTGCCAGCAGCCTAGGTACTAGCGGGACCTACGAGCAGTACTTC. Encoded protein: CASSLGTSGTYEQYF.

V gene TRBV2 combines with J gene TRBJ2-2, with 8 nucleotides matching TRBD2. This CDR3 spans 16 amino acids. Germline V gene data show CDR1 as SNHLY and CDR2 as FYNNEI. J lost 4 bases, V lost 3 bases, and 7 bases had no gene match. The CDR3 loop reads CASSDPGGVTTGELFF. The CDR3 nucleotides are TGTGCCAGCAGTGACCCGGGGGGGGTTACCACCGGGGAGCTGTTTTTT.

The chain uses TRBV6-1 and TRBJ2-1; no reliable D call. Trimming stripped 6 bases from V and 6 bases from J, with 3 bases between. The CDR3 runs 10 residues. The germline CDR1 and CDR2 sequences are MNHNS and SASEGT. The DNA for the CDR3 is TGTGCCAGCAGACGCAATGAGCAGTTCTTC. Encoded protein: CASRRNEQFF.

The chain carries TRBV4-2 and TRBJ2-3; 7 bases line up with TRBD2. The CDR3 runs 19 residues. With 1 base clipped from V and 4 bases from J, the junction kept 17 bases outside the gene matches. The germline CDR1 and CDR2 sequences are LGHNA and YNFKEQ. The CDR3 is CASSQGSAGRNSVADTQYF. CDR3 nucleotide sequence: TGTGCCAGCAGCCAAGGATCAGCGGGAAGGAATAGCGTCGCAGATACGCAGTATTTT.

The chain joins TRBV5-6 to TRBJ2-2; D gene uncertain. CDR1 and CDR2 from the germline V gene are SGHDT and YYEEEE. V gave up 4 bases and J gave up 1 base, with 17 bases separating them. The CDR3 extends over 17 amino acids. CDR3 residues: CASSLSGRLGNTGELFF. As DNA, the CDR3 is TGTGCCAGCAGCCTTTCAGGACGTCTTGGGAACACCGGGGAGCTGTTTTTT. Combining the CDR3 with reference TRBV5-6 and TRBJ2-2 gives the whole variable domain DAGVTQSPTHLIKTRGQQVTLRCSPKSGHDTVSWYQQALGQGPQFIFQYYEEEERQRGNFPDRFSGHQFPNYSSELNVNALLLGDSALYLCASSLSGRLGNTGELFFGEGSRLTVL.

V and J are TRBV28 and TRBJ2-7; 10 nucleotides agree with TRBD2. This CDR3 region has 16 residues. Trimming at V came to 5 bases and at J to 2 bases, leaving 9 bases not matched to a gene. Per the germline V gene, CDR1 is MDHEN and CDR2 is SYDVKM. The CDR3 region is CASSPPRSGRAYEQYF. CDR3 DNA: TGTGCCAGCAGTCCCCCAAGGAGCGGGAGGGCCTACGAGCAGTACTTC.

The chain combines TRBV5-6 with TRBJ1-3; perhaps TRBD1 as D (6 bases). The V end lost 1 base, the J end lost 4 bases, and 15 bases lay between the germline ends. Germline V CDR1 and CDR2: SGHDT, YYEEEE. CDR3 size: 16 residues. The CDR3: CASSLRGGRTGNTIYF. The CDR3, as DNA: TGTGCCAGCAGCTTGAGGGGGGGCAGAACCGGAAACACCATATATTTT.

Written as DNA, the CDR3 is TGTGCCAGCAGTTCCACTAGCGGGAGGTACGAGCAGTACTTC. Translation: CASSSTSGRYEQYF. The gene calls are TRBV28 and TRBJ2-7, with 12 bases lining up with TRBD2. CDR3 length equals 14 residues. Germline lookup yields CDR1 MDHEN and CDR2 SYDVKM. The V and J ends lost 4 bases and 4 bases, in that order; junction bases with no gene match: 2. Full variable domain (remainder filled in from reference TRBV28 and TRBJ2-7): DVKVTQSSRYLVKRTGEKVFLECVQDMDHENMFWYRQDPGLGLRLIYFSYDVKMKEKGDIPEGYSVSREKKERFSLILESASTNQTSMYLCASSSTSGRYEQYFGPGTRLTVT.

The V gene is TRBV19, the J gene TRBJ2-5, with no clear D. V was trimmed by 4 bases and J by 2 bases, leaving 8 bases between them. From germline, CDR1 is LNHDA and CDR2 SQIVND (reference sequence). The CDR3 is 13 residues long. CDR3 DNA: TGTGCCAGTAGTAAGTTCAGACAAGAGACCCAGTACTTC. As protein: CASSKFRQETQYF.

The chain combines TRBV6-5 with TRBJ1-1; 8 nucleotides line up with TRBD1. CDR1 is MNHEY and CDR2 is SVGAGI in the germline V gene. The CDR3 runs to 14 residues. The J segment lost 5 bases and the V segment lost 6 bases, leaving 8 bases of the junction unmatched. The CDR3 DNA is TGTGCCAGCAGCCCGACAGGGGTGGGGACTGAAGCTTTCTTT. Translation gives CASSPTGVGTEAFF.

This clone was detected once. V is TRBV9 and J is TRBJ2-3; 11 nucleotides line up with TRBD1. The CDR3 has 18 residues. CDR1 is SGDLS, CDR2 YYNGEE, per germline. V gave up 4 bases and J gave up 0 bases; unmatched junction bases: 10. The DNA of the CDR3 is TGTGCCAGCAGCACCGGGACAGGGGGGACAACTAGCACAGATACGCAGTATTTT. Its translation: CASSTGTGGTTSTDTQYF.

The CDR3 sequence: CASKAGFVNEQFF. CDR3 coding DNA: TGTGCCAGCAAGGCGGGGTTCGTCAATGAGCAGTTCTTC. V usage is TRBV6-6 and J usage is TRBJ2-1, with D perhaps TRBD2 (6 bases). V was clipped by 7 bases and J by 6 bases, with 13 bases between them. Germline CDR1 MNHNY, CDR2 SVGAGI (reference sequence). The CDR3 is 13 amino acids.

Turning to this clone: In the same sample, other DNA sequences code for this CDR3. V and J are TRBV2 and TRBJ1-2; 9 bases line up with TRBD1. The CDR3 contains 16 residues. CDR1 and CDR2 from the germline V gene are SNHLY and FYNNEI. With 6 bases clipped from V and 2 bases from J, the junction kept 10 bases outside the gene matches. The CDR3, as DNA: TGTGCCAGCAGACAGGGGGCTGTCATATCGAACTATGGCTACACCTTC. This sequence encodes CASRQGAVISNYGYTF.

This clone was counted once. This chain links TRBV7-3 with TRBJ2-2; 7 nucleotides match TRBD1. CDR1 is SGHTA, CDR2 FQGTGA, per germline. This CDR3 comprises 14 residues. V shed 4 bases, J shed 3 bases, and the junction held 2 bases outside the gene matches. The CDR3 loop reads CASSSGQHTGELFF. For the CDR3, the DNA is TGTGCCAGCAGCTCGGGACAGCACACCGGGGAGCTGTTTTTT.

This clone occurred once. The V call is TRBV27, the J call TRBJ1-5; D uncertain. Germline V gives CDR1 MNHEY, CDR2 SMNVEV (reference sequence). V was shortened by 2 bases and J by 2 bases, with 10 bases between the two germline ends. This CDR3 comprises 15 residues. CDR3 protein: CASSLNIVGNQPQHF. CDR3 nucleotides: TGTGCCAGCAGTTTAAACATCGTGGGCAATCAGCCCCAGCATTTT.

The genes are TRBV30 and TRBJ1-5, with D uncertain. The germline V gene encodes CDR1 GTSNPN and CDR2 SVGIG (reference sequence). The CDR3 loop spans 14 amino acids. Trimming took off 2 bases at V and 3 bases at J, with 11 bases between the two ends. The CDR3 reads CAWSTGSFNQPQHF. The CDR3 DNA sequence: TGTGCCTGGAGTACCGGAAGCTTCAATCAGCCCCAGCATTTT.

The chain combines TRBV5-4 with TRBJ2-3; D possibly matches TRBD1 or TRBD2 (5 bases each). CDR3 length: 17 residues. Per germline, CDR1 SGHNT and CDR2 YYREEE (reference sequence). V lost 4 bases, J lost 1 base, and 19 bases lay in between. The CDR3, as DNA: TGTGCCAGCAGCCTTATCTGGGGGAGTGGTGGCACAGATACGCAGTATTTT. Protein: CASSLIWGSGGTDTQYF.

This chain uses TRBV6-5 with TRBJ1-6; tentatively, D is TRBD1 (5 bases). V was clipped by 7 bases and J by 7 bases, with 17 bases between them. CDR1 is MNHEY, CDR2 SVGAGI, per germline. This CDR3 region has 15 residues. CDR3 nucleotides: TGTGCCAGCAACCCAGGGCATGCGGGGAATTCACCCCTCCACTTT. The encoded protein is CASNPGHAGNSPLHF.

The rearrangement joins TRBV7-9 to TRBJ2-1, with 8 bases matching TRBD2. CDR3 size: 15 residues. Trimming at V came to 8 bases and at J to 7 bases, leaving 13 bases not matched to a gene. Germline-derived CDR1 and CDR2 are SEHNR and FQNEAQ (reference sequence). CDR3 protein: CASGRGLAGGNEQFF. In nucleotides, the CDR3 is TGTGCCAGCGGCCGCGGACTAGCCGGGGGTAATGAGCAGTTCTTC.

The V gene is TRBV7-2, the J gene TRBJ2-3, with D perhaps assigned TRBD1 or TRBD2 (5 bases each). CDR3 length: 12 amino acids. Looked up from germline, CDR1 is SGHTA and CDR2 is FQGNSA. V was clipped by 6 bases and J by 1 base, with 5 bases between them. The CDR3 DNA is TGTGCCAGCAGGGGGGGCACAGATACGCAGTATTTT. The encoded protein is CASRGGTDTQYF.

This chain joins TRBV14 and TRBJ2-1; no reliable D call. The CDR3 is 13 amino acids. Trimming cost V 4 bases and J 7 bases, with 11 bases left between them. Germline V gives CDR1 SGHDN, CDR2 FVKESK. This CDR3 reads CASSPTWVNEQFF. The CDR3 region has the DNA TGTGCCAGCAGCCCCACCTGGGTAAATGAGCAGTTCTTC.

This clone was recorded a few times. The chain employs TRBV6-1 and TRBJ2-1; TRBD1 is a possible D gene (5 bases). Trimming left V 4 bases short and J 1 base short, with 8 bases between. Germline CDR1 and CDR2: MNHNS and SASEGT. The CDR3 sequence is 14 residues long. The CDR3 protein is CASSVTVSYNEQFF. In DNA, the CDR3 is TGTGCCAGCAGTGTGACAGTTTCCTACAATGAGCAGTTCTTC.